This T cell receptor (beta chain) was found in a study of blood T cell repertoires in COVID-19. As for the study in general: Samples came from the United States, Italy and Spain, spanning acute and convalescent COVID-19.

Per the original methods: Estimates of nucleated cell counts were drawn from the amplification of reference gene primers. Here immunoSEQ multiplex PCR was the method, and the copy in TCRdb shows in-frame clones only, minus some. The V and J calls and clone size come from that table; D and trimming were worked out from the DNA. The sample shows 160,000 or so clones, 70% to 90% of them seen only once. Seattle researchers signed up patients amid active infection and tracked them longitudinally. Trimming cost V 0 bases and J 4 bases, with 9 bases left between them. The CDR3 extends over 14 amino acids. Germline CDR1 is MNHEY and CDR2 is SVGAGI.

This TCR was recovered from a woman between 45 and 60 years old with COVID-19, enrolled during active disease. This chain joins TRBV6-5 and TRBJ1-2; perhaps TRBD1 as D (5 bases). Input material: peripheral blood. The CDR3 sequence is CASSYSGTAYGYTF. CDR3 nucleotides: TGTGCCAGCAGTTACTCGGGGACTGCCTATGGCTACACCTTC.